A single sample is the source of the 29 T cell receptor beta chains below, sequenced in a study of identical twins. MiXCR was run by TCRdb on the 5' RACE reads, yielding one entry per CDR3 protein. The table has about 720,000 distinct CDR3 sequences, less than 10% seen once. These records were also assigned to another study, of yellow fever vaccine responses in identical twins.

Input material: PBMCs. The receptor set was obtained from a woman aged 18-35 years in good health.

At least ten counts were recorded for this clonotype. This sequence joins TRBV5-5 and TRBJ1-1; 7 positions agree with TRBD1. Germline V gene lookup returns CDR1 SGHKS and CDR2 YYEKEE (reference sequence). The V and J ends lost 0 bases and 1 base, in that order; junction bases with no gene match: 3. The CDR3 runs to 15 residues. CDR3 protein: CASSLEDRTNTEAFF. As DNA, the CDR3 is TGTGCCAGCAGCTTGGAGGACAGGACGAACACTGAAGCTTTCTTT.

The genes are TRBV7-9 and TRBJ2-1; D gene uncertain. Germline CDR1 SEHNR, CDR2 FQNEAQ (reference sequence). This CDR3 contains 15 residues. The V and J ends lost 0 bases and 4 bases respectively, with 10 bases between them. CDR3 coding DNA: TGTGCCAGCAGCTTAGCGCGTGTGAAATACAATGAGCAGTTCTTC. This codes for CASSLARVKYNEQFF.

The rearrangement joins TRBV4-3 to TRBJ2-3; TRBD2 matches 10 bases. The CDR3 covers 17 residues. Germline V gene data show CDR1 as LGHNA and CDR2 as YSLEER. The V gene end was trimmed by 0 bases and the J gene end by 5 bases; junction bases not matched to a gene: 8. The CDR3 DNA reads as TGCGCCAGCAGCCAAGATAGGCTAGCGGGAGTAGAAGATACGCAGTATTTT. Translation: CASSQDRLAGVEDTQYF.

This clonotype has only a few counts. The chain's CDR3 is CASSLNLPGTGRIETQYF. The CDR3, as DNA: TGTGCCAGCAGCCTAAACCTTCCCGGGACAGGGAGGATAGAGACCCAGTACTTC. This rearrangement joins TRBV21-1 to TRBJ2-5; the D call of TRBD1 is as the table states it, not checked on the DNA. TRBV21-1 is a pseudogene. This CDR3 has 18 residues.

This clonotype was seen only a few times. The V call is TRBV15, the J call TRBJ2-3; 7 bases map to TRBD2. The J segment lost 3 bases and the V segment lost 0 bases, leaving 6 bases of the junction unmatched. The CDR3 runs 16 residues. CDR1 is LNHNV, CDR2 YYDKDF, per germline (reference sequence). For the CDR3, the DNA is TGTGCCACCAGCAGAGATAGGGGCGGGGGTACAGATACGCAGTATTTT. Protein: CATSRDRGGGTDTQYF.

This clonotype has a count of ten or more. The chain carries TRBV10-3 and TRBJ2-3; D may be TRBD1 or TRBD2 (5 bases each). Germline V gives CDR1 ENHRY, CDR2 SYGVKD. Trimming took 9 bases from V and 0 from J, leaving 25 bases between them. The CDR3 is 18 residues long. DNA for the CDR3: TGTGCCATGAGTAGAGAGAGGGGCGGAACGACTAGCACAGATACGCAGTATTTT. Translated, it gives CAMSRERGGTTSTDTQYF.

The J gene is TRBJ2-2, the V gene TRBV6-4, with no clear D. Trimming pared 0 bases from V and 6 bases from J, leaving 11 bases between. CDR3 length equals 15 residues. Germline-derived CDR1 and CDR2 are MRHNA and SNTAGT. CDR3 DNA: TGTGCCAGCAGTGACTCAGGGTTTTCGGCCGGGGAGCTGTTTTTT. Protein: CASSDSGFSAGELFF.

The CDR3 region has the DNA TGTGCCAGCAGCTTCCAAGCCGCTAAGAATCAGCCCCAGCATTTT. This translates into CASSFQAAKNQPQHF. This chain uses TRBV7-2 with TRBJ1-5; D not certain. This CDR3 is built from 15 residues. Germline V CDR1 and CDR2: SGHTA, FQGNSA. Trimming left V 3 bases short and J 4 bases short, with 13 bases between.

There are many counts of this clonotype. The chain is built from TRBV12-3 or TRBV12-4 and TRBJ2-1; 8 bases align to TRBD2. With 6 bases clipped from V and 14 bases from J, the junction kept 12 bases outside the gene matches. This CDR3 is 13 amino acids long. The CDR3 DNA follows: TGTGCCAGCAGCCCTCGGGGGAGCGGGAGTAAGTTCTTC. This codes for CASSPRGSGSKFF.

The chain carries TRBV5-4 and TRBJ1-3; D not certain. V was pared by 0 bases and J by 0 bases, with 10 bases between. This CDR3 has 16 amino acids. Germline assignment: CDR1 SGHNT and CDR2 YYREEE (reference sequence). CDR3 nucleotide sequence: TGTGCCAGCAGCTTGGAGGCGGGGAGCTCTGGAAACACCATATATTTT. Translated, it gives CASSLEAGSSGNTIYF.

This chain joins TRBV12-3 or TRBV12-4 and TRBJ2-5; 9 bases are a match to TRBD1. CDR3 length: 14 amino acids. The trim removed 5 bases at V and 4 bases at J, leaving 5 bases unmatched. The CDR3 DNA follows: TGTGCCAGCAGTCCGGGACAGGGCCCAGAGACCCAGTACTTC. Residues: CASSPGQGPETQYF.

This clonotype occurred many times. The CDR3: CSARKWSSYEQYF. In DNA, the CDR3 is TGCAGTGCTAGGAAGTGGAGCTCCTACGAGCAGTACTTC. V usage is TRBV20-1 and J usage is TRBJ2-7; D gene ambiguous. The V gene lost 3 bases and the J gene lost 0 bases, with 9 bases spanning the gap. Looked up from germline, CDR1 is DFQATT and CDR2 is SNEGSKA (reference sequence). The CDR3 loop spans 13 amino acids.

This clonotype occurred many times. The chain recombines TRBV7-2 with TRBJ2-1; 13 bases are shared with TRBD2. Looked up from germline, CDR1 is SGHTA and CDR2 is FQGNSA. The CDR3 loop spans 16 amino acids. V gave up 5 bases and J gave up 7 bases; unmatched junction bases: 8. As DNA, the CDR3 is TGTGCCAGCAGCCTCGCCGGGACTAGCGGGGAAAATGAGCAGTTCTTC. It translates to CASSLAGTSGENEQFF.

This clonotype occurred a few times. The genes are TRBV27 and TRBJ2-1; unclear D gene. V gave up 0 bases and J gave up 3 bases, with 6 bases separating them. CDR3 length: 14 amino acids. Germline V lookup: CDR1 MNHEY, CDR2 SMNVEV (reference sequence). The CDR3 nucleotides are TGTGCCAGCAGTTTATCCGGGTACTACAATGAGCAGTTCTTC. Its protein product is CASSLSGYYNEQFF.

The table lists this clonotype with a few counts. This CDR3 is CASSMQGNTGELFF. The DNA of the CDR3 is TGTGCCAGCAGTATGCAGGGGAACACCGGGGAGCTGTTTTTT. The V gene is TRBV28, the J gene TRBJ2-2; possible D gene TRBD1, 5 bases. V lost 5 bases and J 1 base, leaving 8 bases between the germline ends. CDR3 length: 14 residues. Germline assignment: CDR1 MDHEN and CDR2 SYDVKM.

In its sample, this clonotype was seen many times. The gene calls are TRBV10-3 and TRBJ2-7; weak D call: TRBD2 (5 bases). This CDR3 is built from 14 residues. Germline CDR1 and CDR2: ENHRY and SYGVKD. Trimming took off 7 bases at V and 7 bases at J, with 20 bases between the two ends. The CDR3 DNA reads TGTGCCATCACCGAACGGGATTCCCTGGGGGAGCAGTACTTC. This encodes CAITERDSLGEQYF.

The V and J genes are TRBV2 and TRBJ2-1; a possible D gene is TRBD2 (5 bases). From germline, CDR1 is SNHLY and CDR2 FYNNEI. Deletions cut 3 bases from V and 1 base from J, with 10 bases between. The CDR3 totals 15 residues. The CDR3 reads CASSDGVASYNEQFF. Written as DNA, the CDR3 is TGTGCCAGCAGTGACGGGGTTGCGTCCTACAATGAGCAGTTCTTC.

This chain uses TRBV12-3 or TRBV12-4 with TRBJ1-2, with a possible D match to TRBD1 (6 bases). The CDR3 is made up of 11 amino acids. V lost 5 bases to trimming and J lost 9 bases, with 10 bases between them. The CDR3 bases are TGTGCCAGCAGTACAGGGATTAGCTACACCTTC. Amino acid sequence: CASSTGISYTF.

Only one count was recorded for this clonotype. The chain recombines TRBV14 with TRBJ2-7; the D gene is possibly TRBD2 (5 bases). Germline lookup yields CDR1 SGHDN and CDR2 FVKESK. V lost 4 bases, J lost 6 bases, and 16 bases lay in between. The CDR3 runs to 14 residues. This chain's CDR3 is CASSRRTLSVEQYF. CDR3 DNA: TGTGCCAGCAGCCGTAGGACTCTTTCGGTCGAGCAGTACTTC.

This clonotype appeared a few times. The chain couples TRBV15 to TRBJ1-2; 10 bases are a match to TRBD1. The CDR3 is made up of 17 amino acids. V shed 4 bases, J shed 4 bases, and the junction held 12 bases outside the gene matches. Germline CDR1 and CDR2: LNHNV and YYDKDF (reference sequence). CDR3 sequence reads: CATSKDRGILSPYGYTF. The DNA of the CDR3 is TGTGCCACCAGCAAGGACAGGGGGATTCTTTCCCCCTATGGCTACACCTTC. Full variable domain (remainder filled in from reference TRBV15 and TRBJ1-2): DAMVIQNPRYQVTQFGKPVTLSCSQTLNHNVMYWYQQKSSQAPKLLFHYYDKDFNNEADTPDNFQSRRPNTSFCFLDIRSPGLGDTAMYLCATSKDRGILSPYGYTFGSGTRLTVV.

V is TRBV20-1 and J is TRBJ2-2; D gene unclear. Germline assignment: CDR1 DFQATT and CDR2 SNEGSKA (reference sequence). The CDR3 has 13 residues. Trimming pared 7 bases from V and 0 bases from J, leaving 9 bases between. The CDR3 DNA reads as TGCAGTGTTGTTACCCCGAACACCGGGGAGCTGTTTTTT. It is translated as CSVVTPNTGELFF.

This clonotype has at least ten counts. This chain joins TRBV24-1 and TRBJ2-1; D is unresolved. The ends were cut back, 3 bases at V and 9 bases at J, with 8 bases in the middle. The CDR3 runs to 12 residues. Germline CDR1 KGHDR, CDR2 SFDVKD. The CDR3 is CATSDPGFEQFF. The CDR3 DNA follows: TGTGCCACCAGTGATCCCGGTTTTGAGCAGTTCTTC.

This clonotype was observed at least ten times. This chain uses TRBV6-2 or TRBV6-3 with TRBJ2-7; 7 nucleotides agree with TRBD2. The CDR3 contains 16 residues. Germline loops: CDR1 MNHEY, CDR2 SVGEGT. Germline trimming cut 5 bases from V and 6 bases from J; bases unmatched to any gene: 16. The CDR3 coding sequence is TGTGCCAGCAGTCACCTAGCGGACTCCCATCCCTCCGAGCAGTACTTC. Translation: CASSHLADSHPSEQYF.

This clonotype has only a few counts. This chain uses TRBV4-3 with TRBJ2-7; maybe TRBD2 (6 bases). Germline values: CDR1 LGHNA, CDR2 YSLEER. The CDR3 consists of 13 residues. V gave up 4 bases and J gave up 7 bases, with 14 bases separating them. CDR3 bases: TGCGCCAGCAGCCCTCGGGGCGGGATGGAGCAGTACTTC. Its translation: CASSPRGGMEQYF.

At least ten counts were recorded for this clonotype. The V and J genes are TRBV7-8 and TRBJ2-7; 9 nucleotides agree with TRBD1. This CDR3 spans 15 amino acids. V was clipped by 2 bases and J by 2 bases; unmatched bases: 4. In germline, CDR1 is SGHVS, CDR2 FQNEAQ. The DNA of the CDR3 is TGTGCCAGCAGCTTATCCGGGACAGGGACCTACGAGCAGTACTTC. Encoded protein: CASSLSGTGTYEQYF.

This clonotype was detected many times. V is TRBV7-9 and J is TRBJ2-3; tentative D call: TRBD2 (6 bases). Trimming stripped 5 bases from V and 4 bases from J, with 13 bases between. Germline CDR1 and CDR2: SEHNR and FQNEAQ (reference sequence). The CDR3 extends over 14 amino acids. The CDR3 DNA reads as TGTGCCAGCAGCCCCCCCGGGAGCCCAGATACGCAGTATTTT. Translation: CASSPPGSPDTQYF.

This clonotype showed up many times. The rearrangement joins TRBV11-2 to TRBJ2-2; D remains unclear. Trimming pared 6 bases from V and 6 bases from J, leaving 5 bases between. CDR3 length equals 11 residues. From germline, CDR1 is SGHAT and CDR2 FQNNGV. The CDR3 bases are TGTGCCAGCAGTATAGCCGGGGAGCTGTTTTTT. Translated, it gives CASSIAGELFF.

The chain has TRBV28 and TRBJ2-3; 8 nucleotides match TRBD1. This CDR3 region has 17 residues. V shed 7 bases, J shed 0 bases, and the junction held 12 bases outside the gene matches. The V gene's germline CDR1 is MDHEN and CDR2 SYDVKM. CDR3 loop: CASTSEGTGLSTDTQYF. The DNA for the CDR3 is TGTGCCAGCACCTCGGAAGGGACAGGCCTCAGCACAGATACGCAGTATTTT.

This clonotype was found a few times. V gene TRBV14 combines with J gene TRBJ1-3; D remains ambiguous. Germline V gives CDR1 SGHDN, CDR2 FVKESK. V lost 1 base and J lost 11, with 6 bases in between. This CDR3 has 11 residues. As DNA, the CDR3 is TGTGCCAGCAGCCAAGGGCCGTCCATATATTTT. Protein: CASSQGPSIYF.